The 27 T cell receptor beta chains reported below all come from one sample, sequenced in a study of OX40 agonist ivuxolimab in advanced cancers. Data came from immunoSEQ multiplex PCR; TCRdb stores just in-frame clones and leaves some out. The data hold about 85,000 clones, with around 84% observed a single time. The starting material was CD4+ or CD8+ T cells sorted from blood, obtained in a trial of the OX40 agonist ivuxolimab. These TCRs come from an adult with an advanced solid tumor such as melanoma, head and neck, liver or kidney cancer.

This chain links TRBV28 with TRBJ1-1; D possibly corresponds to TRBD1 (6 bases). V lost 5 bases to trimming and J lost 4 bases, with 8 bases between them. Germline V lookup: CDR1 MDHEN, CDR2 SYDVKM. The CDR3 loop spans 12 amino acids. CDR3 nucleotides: TGTGCCAGCAGTCTGACAGGCACTGAAGCTTTCTTT. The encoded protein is CASSLTGTEAFF. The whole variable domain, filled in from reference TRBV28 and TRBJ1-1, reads DVKVTQSSRYLVKRTGEKVFLECVQDMDHENMFWYRQDPGLGLRLIYFSYDVKMKEKGDIPEGYSVSREKKERFSLILESASTNQTSMYLCASSLTGTEAFFGQGTRLTVV.

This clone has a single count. The CDR3 region is CASSASGGAGETQYF. CDR3 bases: TGTGCCAGCAGCGCATCAGGGGGCGCGGGAGAGACCCAGTACTTC. The genes are TRBV9 and TRBJ2-5; 8 bases are shared with TRBD1. This CDR3 comprises 15 residues. The germline CDR1 and CDR2 sequences are SGDLS and YYNGEE. The junction had 8 bases not matched to a gene; V was cut back by 3 bases and J by 4 bases.

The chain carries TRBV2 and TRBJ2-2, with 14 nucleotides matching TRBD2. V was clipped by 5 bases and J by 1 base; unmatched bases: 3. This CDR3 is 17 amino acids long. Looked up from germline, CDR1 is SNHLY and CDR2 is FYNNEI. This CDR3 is CASSPGTSGGNTGELFF. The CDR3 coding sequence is TGTGCCAGCAGTCCGGGGACTAGCGGGGGGAACACCGGGGAGCTGTTTTTT.

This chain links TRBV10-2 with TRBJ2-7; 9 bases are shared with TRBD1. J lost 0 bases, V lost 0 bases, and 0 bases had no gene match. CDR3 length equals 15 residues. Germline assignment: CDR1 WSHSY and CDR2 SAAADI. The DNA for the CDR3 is TGCGCCAGCAGTGAGTCGACAGGGGGCTCCTACGAGCAGTACTTC. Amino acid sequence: CASSESTGGSYEQYF.

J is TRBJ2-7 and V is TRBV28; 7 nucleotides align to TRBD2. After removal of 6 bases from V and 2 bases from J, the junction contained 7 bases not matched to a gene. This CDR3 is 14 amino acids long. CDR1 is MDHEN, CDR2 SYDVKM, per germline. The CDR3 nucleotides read TGTGCCAGCAGCGGGACTACCCCGGCCTACGAGCAGTACTTC. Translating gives CASSGTTPAYEQYF.

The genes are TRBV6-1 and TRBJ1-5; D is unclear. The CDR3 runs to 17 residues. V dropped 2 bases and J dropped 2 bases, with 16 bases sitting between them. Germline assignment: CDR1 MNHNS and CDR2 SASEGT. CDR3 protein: CASSELSVPAGNQPQHF. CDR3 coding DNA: TGTGCCAGCAGTGAACTTTCCGTCCCCGCGGGCAATCAGCCCCAGCATTTT.

CDR3 loop: CASSAAAGRSGELFF. The CDR3 region has the DNA TGTGCCAGCAGCGCGGCCGCGGGAAGATCCGGGGAGCTGTTTTTT. The V gene is TRBV7-2, the J gene TRBJ2-2; tentative D call: TRBD2 (6 bases). V gave up 5 bases and J gave up 6 bases, with 16 bases separating them. CDR3 size: 15 residues. The V gene's germline CDR1 is SGHTA and CDR2 FQGNSA.

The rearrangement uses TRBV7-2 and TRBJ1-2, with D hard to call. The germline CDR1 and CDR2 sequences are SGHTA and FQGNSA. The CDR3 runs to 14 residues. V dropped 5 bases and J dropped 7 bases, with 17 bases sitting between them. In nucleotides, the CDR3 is TGTGCCAGCAGCGCTCGAGGGCTGATGCGTGGCTACACCTTC. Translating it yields CASSARGLMRGYTF.

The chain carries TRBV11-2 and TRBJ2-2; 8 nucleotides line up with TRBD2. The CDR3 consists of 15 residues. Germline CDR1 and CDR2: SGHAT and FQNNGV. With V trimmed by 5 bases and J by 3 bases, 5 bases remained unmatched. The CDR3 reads CASSLKAGDTGELFF. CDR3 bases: TGTGCCAGCAGCCTAAAAGCGGGGGACACCGGGGAGCTGTTTTTT. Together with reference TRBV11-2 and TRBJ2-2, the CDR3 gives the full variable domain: EAGVAQSPRYKIIEKRQSVAFWCNPISGHATLYWYQQILGQGPKLLIQFQNNGVVDDSQLPKDRFSAERLKGVDSTLKIQPAKLEDSAVYLCASSLKAGDTGELFFGEGSRLTVL.

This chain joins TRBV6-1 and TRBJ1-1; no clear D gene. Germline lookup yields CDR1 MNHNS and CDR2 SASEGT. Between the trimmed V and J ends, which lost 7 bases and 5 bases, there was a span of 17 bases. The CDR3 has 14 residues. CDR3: CASILRELGTEAFF. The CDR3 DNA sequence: TGTGCCAGCATCCTTAGGGAGCTCGGTACTGAAGCTTTCTTT.

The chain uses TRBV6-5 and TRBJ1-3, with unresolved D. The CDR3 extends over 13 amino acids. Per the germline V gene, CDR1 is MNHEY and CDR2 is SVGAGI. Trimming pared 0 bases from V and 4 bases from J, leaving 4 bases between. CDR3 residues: CASSYSGGNTIYF. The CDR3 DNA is TGTGCCAGCAGTTACTCAGGGGGAAACACCATATATTTT.

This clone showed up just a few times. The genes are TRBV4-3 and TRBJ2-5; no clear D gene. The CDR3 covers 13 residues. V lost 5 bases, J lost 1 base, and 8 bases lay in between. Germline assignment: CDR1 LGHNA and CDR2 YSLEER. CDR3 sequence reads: CASSELPQETQYF. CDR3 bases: TGCGCCAGCAGCGAACTACCCCAAGAGACCCAGTACTTC.

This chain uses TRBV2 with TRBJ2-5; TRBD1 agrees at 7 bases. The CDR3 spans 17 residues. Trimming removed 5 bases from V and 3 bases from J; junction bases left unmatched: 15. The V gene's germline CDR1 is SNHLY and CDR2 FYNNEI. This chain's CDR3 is CASSPPPGQLEKETQYF. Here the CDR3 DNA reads TGTGCCAGCAGTCCCCCACCGGGACAGCTAGAAAAAGAGACCCAGTACTTC.

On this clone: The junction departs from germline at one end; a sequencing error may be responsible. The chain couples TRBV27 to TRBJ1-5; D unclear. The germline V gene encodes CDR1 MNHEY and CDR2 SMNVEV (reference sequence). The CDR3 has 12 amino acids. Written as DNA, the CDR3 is TGTGGCAGCGTAGCGAGCAATCAGCCCCAGCATTTT. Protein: CGSVASNQPQHF.

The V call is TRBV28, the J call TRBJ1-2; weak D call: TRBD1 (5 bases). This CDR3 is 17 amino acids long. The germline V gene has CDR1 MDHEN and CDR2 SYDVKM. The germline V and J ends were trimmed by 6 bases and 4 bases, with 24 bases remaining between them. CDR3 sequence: CASSPGRGTGDGYGYTF. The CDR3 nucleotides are TGTGCCAGCAGCCCTGGACGGGGGACGGGCGATGGCTATGGCTACACCTTC.

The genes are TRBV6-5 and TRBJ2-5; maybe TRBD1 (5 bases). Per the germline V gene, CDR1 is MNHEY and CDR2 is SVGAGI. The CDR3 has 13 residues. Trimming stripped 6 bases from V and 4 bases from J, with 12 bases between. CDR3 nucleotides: TGTGCCAGCAGGGAAGAAGGGGCAGAGACCCAGTACTTC. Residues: CASREEGAETQYF.

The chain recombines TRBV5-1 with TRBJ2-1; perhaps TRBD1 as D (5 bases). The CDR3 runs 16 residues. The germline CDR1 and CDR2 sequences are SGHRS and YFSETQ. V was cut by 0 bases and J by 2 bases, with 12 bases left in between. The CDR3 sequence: CASSLGGAATYNEQFF. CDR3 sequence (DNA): TGCGCCAGCAGCTTGGGGGGCGCAGCAACCTACAATGAGCAGTTCTTC.

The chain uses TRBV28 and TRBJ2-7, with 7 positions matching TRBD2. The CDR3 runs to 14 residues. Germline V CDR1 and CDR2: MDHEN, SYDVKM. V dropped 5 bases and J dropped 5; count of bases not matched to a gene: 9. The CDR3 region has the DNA TGTGCCAGCAGTCCCGGGACTATCGGTAACGAGCAGTACTTC. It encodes CASSPGTIGNEQYF.

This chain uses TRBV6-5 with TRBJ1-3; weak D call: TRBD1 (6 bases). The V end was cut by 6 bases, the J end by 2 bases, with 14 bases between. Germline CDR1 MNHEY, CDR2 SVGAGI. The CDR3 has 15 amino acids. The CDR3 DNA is TGTGCCAGCAGGCCCCCGGGACATACTGGAAACACCATATATTTT. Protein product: CASRPPGHTGNTIYF.

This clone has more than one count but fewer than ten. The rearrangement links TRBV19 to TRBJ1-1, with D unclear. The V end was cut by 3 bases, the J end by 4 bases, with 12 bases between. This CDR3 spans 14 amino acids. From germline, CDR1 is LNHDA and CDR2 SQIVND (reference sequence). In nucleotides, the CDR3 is TGTGCCAGTAGTATTCTCGGCTCGGTCACTGAAGCTTTCTTT. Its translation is CASSILGSVTEAFF.

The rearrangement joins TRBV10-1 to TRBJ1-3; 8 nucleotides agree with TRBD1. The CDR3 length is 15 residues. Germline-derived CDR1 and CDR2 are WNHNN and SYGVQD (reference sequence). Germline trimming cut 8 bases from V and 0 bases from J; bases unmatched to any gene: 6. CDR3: CASGWDRLSGNTIYF. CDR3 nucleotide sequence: TGCGCCAGCGGGTGGGACAGGCTCTCTGGAAACACCATATATTTT.

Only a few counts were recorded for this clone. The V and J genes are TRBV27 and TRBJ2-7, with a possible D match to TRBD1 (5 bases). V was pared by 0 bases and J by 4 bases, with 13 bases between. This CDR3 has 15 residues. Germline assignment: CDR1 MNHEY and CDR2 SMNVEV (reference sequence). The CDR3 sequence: CASSLSGDRTYEQYF. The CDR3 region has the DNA TGTGCCAGCAGTTTATCTGGCGACAGAACATACGAGCAGTACTTC.

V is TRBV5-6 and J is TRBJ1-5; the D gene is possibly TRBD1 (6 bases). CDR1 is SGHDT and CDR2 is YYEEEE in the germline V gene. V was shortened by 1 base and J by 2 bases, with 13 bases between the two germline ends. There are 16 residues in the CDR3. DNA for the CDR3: TGTGCCAGCAGCTTGAGGGGGGGCGAAGGCAATCAGCCCCAGCATTTT. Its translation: CASSLRGGEGNQPQHF.

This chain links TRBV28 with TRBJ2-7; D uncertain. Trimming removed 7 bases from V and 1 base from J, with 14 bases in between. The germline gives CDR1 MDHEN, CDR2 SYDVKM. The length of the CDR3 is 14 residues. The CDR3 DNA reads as TGTGCCAGCACCCCGGGTGGGATTTCCTACGAGCAGTACTTC. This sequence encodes CASTPGGISYEQYF.

CDR3 amino acids: CASSPQGVNTGELFF. In DNA form, the CDR3 reads TGTGCCAGCAGCCCACAGGGGGTGAACACCGGGGAGCTGTTTTTT. This chain uses TRBV7-6 with TRBJ2-2, with 8 bases that match TRBD1. CDR1 is SGHVS and CDR2 is FNYEAQ in the germline V gene. This CDR3 region has 15 residues. V shed 5 bases and J 1 base; nucleotides not matched to a gene: 3.

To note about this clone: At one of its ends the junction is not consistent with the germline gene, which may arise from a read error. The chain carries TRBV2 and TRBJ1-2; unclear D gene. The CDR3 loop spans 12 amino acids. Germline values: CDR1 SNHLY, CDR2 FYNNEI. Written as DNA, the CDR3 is TGTGCCAGCAGGGAAGGTAGTCATGGCTACACCTTC. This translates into CASREGSHGYTF.

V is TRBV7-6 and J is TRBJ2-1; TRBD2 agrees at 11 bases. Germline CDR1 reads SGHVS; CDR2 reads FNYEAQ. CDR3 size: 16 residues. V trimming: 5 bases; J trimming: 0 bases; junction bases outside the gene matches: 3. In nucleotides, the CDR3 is TGTGCCAGCAGCCCTACTAGCGGGAGCTCCTACAATGAGCAGTTCTTC. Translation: CASSPTSGSSYNEQFF.